This T cell receptor (beta chain) was captured in a study of T cell repertoires in cytomegalovirus infection. Whole-study context: Public TCR beta signatures marked donors with CMV infection and the matching HLA. Study results and caveats: The study found HLA-C-restricted CMV-specific TCR beta clonotypes dominating the ex vivo response. Based on cumulative public TCR beta family frequency, carriers of CMV plus the relevant HLA were identified.

TCRdb reprocessed the reads via MiXCR and lists one record per CDR3 protein. The sample consists of 150,000 to 200,000 distinct CDR3 sequences, about 30% of them appearing once. Trimming took off 8 bases at V and 3 bases at J, with 13 bases between the two ends. The CDR3 is 14 residues long. Germline assignment: CDR1 SNHLY and CDR2 FYNNEI. In regard to this clonotype: Its antigen is unidentified.

The gene calls are TRBV2 and TRBJ1-4; D call uncertain. The specimen was PBMCs. The TCR was taken from a human donor in good health (CMV status not recorded). Some clones in this sample may be carry-over from other donors' samples. CDR3 bases: TGTGCCAGCTCGCCCGGACCTTCTAATGAAAAACTGTTTTTT. Amino acids: CASSPGPSNEKLFF.